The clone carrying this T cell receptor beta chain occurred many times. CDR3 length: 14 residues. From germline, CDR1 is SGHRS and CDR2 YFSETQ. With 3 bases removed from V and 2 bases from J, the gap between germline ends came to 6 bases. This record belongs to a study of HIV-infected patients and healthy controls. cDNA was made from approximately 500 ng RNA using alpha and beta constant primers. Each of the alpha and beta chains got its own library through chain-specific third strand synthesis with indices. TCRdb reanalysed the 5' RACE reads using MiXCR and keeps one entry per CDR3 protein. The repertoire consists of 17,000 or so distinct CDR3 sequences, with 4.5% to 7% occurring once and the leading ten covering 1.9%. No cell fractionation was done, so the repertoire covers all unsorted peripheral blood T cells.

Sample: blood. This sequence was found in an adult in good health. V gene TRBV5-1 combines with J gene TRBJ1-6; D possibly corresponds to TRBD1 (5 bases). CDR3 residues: CASSSGAYNSPLHF. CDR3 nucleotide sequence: TGCGCCAGCAGCTCGGGGGCCTATAATTCACCCCTCCACTTT.